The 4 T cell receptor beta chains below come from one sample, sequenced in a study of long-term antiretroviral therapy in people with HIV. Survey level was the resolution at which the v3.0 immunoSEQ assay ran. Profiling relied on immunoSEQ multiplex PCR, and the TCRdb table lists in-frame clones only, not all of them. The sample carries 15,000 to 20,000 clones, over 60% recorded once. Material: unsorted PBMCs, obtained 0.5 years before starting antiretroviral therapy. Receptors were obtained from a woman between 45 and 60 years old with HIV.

The CDR3 loop reads CASSLGLMYQETQYF. CDR3 nucleotide sequence: TGTGCCAGCAGCTTAGGGCTAATGTATCAAGAGACCCAGTACTTC. The V call is TRBV11-3, the J call TRBJ2-5; no definite D call. Trimming took off 1 base at V and 2 bases at J, with 11 bases between the two ends. CDR1 and CDR2 (germline): SGHNT, YENEEA. The CDR3 has 15 amino acids.

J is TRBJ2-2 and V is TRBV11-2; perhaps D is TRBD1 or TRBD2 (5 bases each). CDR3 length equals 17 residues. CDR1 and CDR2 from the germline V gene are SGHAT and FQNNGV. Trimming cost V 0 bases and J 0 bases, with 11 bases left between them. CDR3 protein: CASSLDGTAANTGELFF. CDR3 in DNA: TGTGCCAGCAGCTTAGATGGGACGGCCGCGAACACCGGGGAGCTGTTTTTT.

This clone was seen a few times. CDR3 loop: CASSDRLGALNTEAFF. The CDR3 coding sequence is TGTGCCAGCAGTGATAGGTTAGGGGCCCTGAACACTGAAGCTTTCTTT. The V gene is TRBV6-1, the J gene TRBJ1-1; possibly TRBD1 for D (5 bases). V dropped 3 bases and J dropped 0 bases, with 14 bases sitting between them. Looked up from germline, CDR1 is MNHNS and CDR2 is SASEGT. CDR3 length equals 16 residues.

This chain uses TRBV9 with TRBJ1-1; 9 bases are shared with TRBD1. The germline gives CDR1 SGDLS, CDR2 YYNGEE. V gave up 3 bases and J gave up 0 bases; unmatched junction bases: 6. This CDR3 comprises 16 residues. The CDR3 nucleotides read TGTGCCAGCAGCGCGGGACAGGGACCGATGAACACTGAAGCTTTCTTT. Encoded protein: CASSAGQGPMNTEAFF.